This T cell receptor (beta chain) is drawn from a study of low-dose radiotherapy and immunotherapy resistance in tumors. Study-level background: The schedule for Cohort 2 used 1 Gy per fraction every two weeks, which added up to 13 Gy over 26 weeks. Every two weeks, one day ahead of radiation and immunotherapy, cyclophosphamide 200 mg/m2 was given (intravenously). The study gave patients oral aspirin 300 mg daily for four cycles from cycle 1 day 1.

Time point here: after trial treatment. The treatment: LDRT plus nivolumab, ipilimumab, low-dose cyclophosphamide and aspirin (RACIN trial). The CDR3 is made up of 14 amino acids. Trimming took 7 bases from V and 2 from J, leaving 14 bases between them. This clonotype showed up many times. TRAV and TRBV primers primed cDNA for both TCRalpha and TCRbeta. Amplification, which lasted roughly 22 PCR cycles, used a constant-region primer and V-primer adapter to amplify TCRs. The mRNA which had been isolated was amplified by in vitro transcription. TCRdb re-derived calls from the reads in MiXCR, one entry per CDR3 protein. The data contain just over 90,000 distinct CDR3 sequences, 20% of them singletons.

The receptor was derived from a female donor with ovarian cancer. This specimen was PBMCs, taken after low-dose radiotherapy plus immunotherapy. This chain links TRBV12-3 or TRBV12-4 with TRBJ1-1, with D possibly being TRBD1 (5 bases). Written as DNA, the CDR3 is TGTGCCAGCAAGCCTGACGGGGACAACACTGAAGCTTTCTTT. Translation: CASKPDGDNTEAFF.